Described below is a single T cell receptor (beta chain) sequence and its context. This sample is part of a study of blood T cell repertoires in COVID-19. Study background: Whether acute or convalescent, the COVID-19 samples came from the United States, Italy and Spain. In each case, the material was cDNA or gDNA derived from T cells, B-cell-depleted T cells, or PBMCs.

From germline, CDR1 is LNHDA and CDR2 SQIVND (reference sequence). This CDR3 spans 16 amino acids. Trimming pared 6 bases from V and 3 bases from J, leaving 20 bases between. This table comes from immunoSEQ multiplex PCR, and its TCRdb copy is limited to in-frame clones, with some not included. The sample yields some 380,000 clones, around 90% seen once. Sequencing used PBMCs or T cells enriched from blood (not recorded which). The TCR was taken from a woman aged 40 to 50 with acute COVID-19. The V call is TRBV19, the J call TRBJ1-2; D might be TRBD1 (6 bases). As DNA, the CDR3 is TGTGCCAGTAGCGAAAAACAGGGTGTATCCTACTATGGCTACACCTTC. Its translation: CASSEKQGVSYYGYTF.